These 21 T cell receptor beta chains came from one sample sequenced in a study of cytomegalovirus exposure and HLA in healthy donors. PCR primers comprised 60 Vbeta and 13 Jbeta primers. Profiled with immunoSEQ multiplex PCR; TCRdb holds only in-frame clones, not every one. The profile shows about 130,000 clones, roughly 80% of them singletons. The specimen sequenced was PBMCs. The source of these receptors is a woman aged 40-49 years in good health and CMV-seropositive.

V gene TRBV15 combines with J gene TRBJ2-7, with 8 positions matching TRBD1. The trim removed 1 base at V and 6 bases at J, leaving 8 bases unmatched. Germline V lookup: CDR1 LNHNV, CDR2 YYDKDF (reference sequence). The CDR3 contains 15 residues. The CDR3 is CATSRGRTGSFEQYF. Here the CDR3 DNA reads TGTGCCACCAGCAGAGGTAGGACAGGGTCTTTCGAGCAGTACTTC.

The chain links TRBV5-1 to TRBJ1-1; maybe TRBD1 (5 bases). This CDR3 region has 16 residues. Between the trimmed V and J ends, which lost 4 bases and 4 bases, there was a span of 20 bases. CDR1 is SGHRS, CDR2 YFSETQ, per germline. CDR3 nucleotides: TGCGCCAGCAGCCCGGACACCTCGTGGGTAGGCACTGAAGCTTTCTTT. Its translation: CASSPDTSWVGTEAFF.

The chain recombines TRBV5-6 with TRBJ2-3; unclear D gene. CDR3 length equals 17 residues. Germline loops: CDR1 SGHDT, CDR2 YYEEEE. Between the trimmed V and J ends, which lost 0 bases and 2 bases, there was a span of 16 bases. The CDR3 nucleotides are TGTGCCAGCAGCTTGGAGGAGCACCAACTCTTCACAGATACGCAGTATTTT. It specifies CASSLEEHQLFTDTQYF.

This clone appeared a few times. This CDR3 is CASSLAGTGGRDEQFF. CDR3 DNA: TGTGCCAGCAGCTTAGCCGGAACAGGGGGCAGGGATGAGCAGTTCTTC. The chain uses TRBV7-2 and TRBJ2-1; 9 bases map to TRBD1. Germline-derived CDR1 and CDR2 are SGHTA and FQGNSA. This CDR3 contains 16 residues. After removal of 0 bases from V and 8 bases from J, the junction contained 8 bases not matched to a gene.

J is TRBJ2-7 and V is TRBV15; perhaps TRBD2 as D (6 bases). V lost 0 bases, J lost 3 bases, and 9 bases lay in between. Germline V gives CDR1 LNHNV, CDR2 YYDKDF (reference sequence). This CDR3 has 14 amino acids. The CDR3 region has the DNA TGTGCCACCAGCAGAGATTTGGGAGGCTACGAGCAGTACTTC. It specifies CATSRDLGGYEQYF. Together with reference TRBV15 and TRBJ2-7, the CDR3 gives the full variable domain: DAMVIQNPRYQVTQFGKPVTLSCSQTLNHNVMYWYQQKSSQAPKLLFHYYDKDFNNEADTPDNFQSRRPNTSFCFLDIRSPGLGDTAMYLCATSRDLGGYEQYFGPGTRLTVT.

This chain links TRBV11-3 with TRBJ2-7; possibly TRBD1 for D (5 bases). CDR1 and CDR2 from the germline V gene are SGHNT and YENEEA. The CDR3 covers 16 residues. V was shortened by 1 base and J by 3 bases, with 16 bases between the two germline ends. The CDR3 spells CASSLGARQTNYEQYF. DNA for the CDR3: TGTGCCAGCAGCTTAGGAGCCCGACAGACGAACTACGAGCAGTACTTC.

The chain joins TRBV6-5 to TRBJ1-2, with D tentatively TRBD1 (6 bases). The CDR3 extends over 15 amino acids. V shed 6 bases and J shed 4 bases, with 18 bases lying between them. Germline V gene lookup returns CDR1 MNHEY and CDR2 SVGAGI. The CDR3 DNA sequence: TGTGCCAGCAGCCCACGACAGGCTGGAAGCTATGGCTACACCTTC. Its translation: CASSPRQAGSYGYTF.

The V and J genes are TRBV9 and TRBJ2-3; D may be TRBD2 (6 bases). Germline V gives CDR1 SGDLS, CDR2 YYNGEE. Trimming cost V 0 bases and J 4 bases, with 12 bases left between them. The CDR3 has 15 residues. The CDR3 coding sequence is TGTGCCAGCAGCGTAGACGGGGGAGTCCCAGATACGCAGTATTTT. It is translated as CASSVDGGVPDTQYF. The full variable domain, in which reference TRBV9 and TRBJ2-3 provide the parts outside the CDR3, is DSGVTQTPKHLITATGQRVTLRCSPRSGDLSVYWYQQSLDQGLQFLIQYYNGEERAKGNILERFSAQQFPDLHSELNLSSLELGDSALYFCASSVDGGVPDTQYFGPGTRLTVL.

The rearrangement joins TRBV12-5 to TRBJ2-2; 10 nucleotides line up with TRBD2. V gave up 6 bases and J gave up 5 bases; unmatched junction bases: 15. Per the germline V gene, CDR1 is LGHNT and CDR2 is FRNRAP. This CDR3 has 18 residues. The CDR3 coding sequence is TGTGCTAGTGGCCCCTCGGTCCAGCGGGAGGGCCTTACCGGGGAGCTGTTTTTT. Amino acids: CASGPSVQREGLTGELFF.

The chain combines TRBV21-1 with TRBJ2-5; the table's D call, TRBD1, has no DNA check behind it. Near its end, the DNA agrees better with TRBJ2-7, so the J call may be wrong. TRBV21-1 is deemed a pseudogene. CDR3 size: 14 residues. The CDR3: CARRQTGSFYEQYF. For the CDR3, the DNA is TGTGCCAGACGGCAGACAGGTTCTTTTTACGAGCAGTACTTC.

The rearrangement links TRBV11-2 to TRBJ1-1; D is ambiguous. V was pared by 1 base and J by 8 bases, with 14 bases between. The CDR3 extends over 14 amino acids. CDR1 and CDR2 from the germline V gene are SGHAT and FQNNGV. The CDR3 region has the DNA TGTGCCAGCAGCTTAGCAGTAGGCGGCAGCGAAGCTTTCTTT. Protein: CASSLAVGGSEAFF.

This chain links TRBV4-1 with TRBJ1-2; D perhaps matches TRBD1 (6 bases). The CDR3 length is 14 residues. Germline-derived CDR1 and CDR2 are MGHRA and YSYEKL. Trimming removed 3 bases from V and 5 bases from J, with 13 bases in between. The CDR3 is CASSHSGQEYGYTF. The CDR3 region has the DNA TGCGCCAGCAGCCACTCGGGACAAGAGTATGGCTACACCTTC.

J is TRBJ2-1 and V is TRBV2; perhaps TRBD2 as D (5 bases). The CDR3 totals 15 residues. V gave up 4 bases and J gave up 7 bases, with 17 bases separating them. The germline CDR1 and CDR2 sequences are SNHLY and FYNNEI. CDR3 nucleotides: TGTGCCAGCAGTGCCCCTTCCCAACGAGGGAATGAGCAGTTCTTC. Encoded protein: CASSAPSQRGNEQFF.

V gene TRBV2 combines with J gene TRBJ1-1, with 7 bases lining up with TRBD1. V dropped 4 bases and J dropped 1; count of bases not matched to a gene: 3. Germline-derived CDR1 and CDR2 are SNHLY and FYNNEI. The length of the CDR3 is 14 residues. CDR3 region: CASSGGDRNTEAFF. CDR3 nucleotide sequence: TGTGCCAGCAGTGGAGGGGACAGGAACACTGAAGCTTTCTTT.

V usage is TRBV9 and J usage is TRBJ2-7; 7 positions match TRBD1. Germline V gene data show CDR1 as SGDLS and CDR2 as YYNGEE. The CDR3 has 13 amino acids. Trimming removed 3 bases from V and 4 bases from J; junction bases left unmatched: 4. CDR3 in DNA: TGTGCCAGCAGCGACGGGACAGAATACGAGCAGTACTTC. Its translation is CASSDGTEYEQYF.

V is TRBV15 and J is TRBJ2-5, with 8 bases fitting TRBD2. This CDR3 contains 16 residues. V shed 3 bases, J shed 8 bases, and the junction held 14 bases outside the gene matches. Germline CDR1 LNHNV, CDR2 YYDKDF (reference sequence). The CDR3: CATSSASGGLADTQYF. CDR3 bases: TGTGCCACCAGCAGCGCCTCGGGGGGGCTAGCGGATACCCAGTACTTC. The variable domain in full, with the rest retrieved from reference TRBV15 and TRBJ2-5, is DAMVIQNPRYQVTQFGKPVTLSCSQTLNHNVMYWYQQKSSQAPKLLFHYYDKDFNNEADTPDNFQSRRPNTSFCFLDIRSPGLGDTAMYLCATSSASGGLADTQYFGPGTRLLVL.

J is TRBJ1-1 and V is TRBV28, with a weak D call TRBD1 (5 bases). The ends were cut back, 7 bases at V and 5 bases at J, with 14 bases in the middle. The CDR3 consists of 13 residues. Germline assignment: CDR1 MDHEN and CDR2 SYDVKM. For the CDR3, the DNA is TGTGCCAGCAACGCGGGGGGAGGAACTGAAGCTTTCTTT. This codes for CASNAGGGTEAFF.

The V call is TRBV19, the J call TRBJ2-5, with 13 positions matching TRBD2. Germline assignment: CDR1 LNHDA and CDR2 SQIVND (reference sequence). CDR3 length: 19 amino acids. V was pared by 6 bases and J by 7 bases, with 20 bases of the junction left unmatched. In DNA, the CDR3 is TGTGCCAGTAGCCCTATGGGGGCTGGACTAGCGGGAGCGGGTGGGACCCAGTACTTC. Protein sequence: CASSPMGAGLAGAGGTQYF.

The chain employs TRBV5-1 and TRBJ2-7, with 7 bases that match TRBD2. CDR3 length equals 15 residues. V was clipped by 5 bases and J by 5 bases; unmatched bases: 13. Germline CDR1 and CDR2: SGHRS and YFSETQ. The CDR3 spells CASRPSGRWSDEQYF. The DNA for the CDR3 is TGCGCCAGCAGGCCCTCCGGGAGGTGGAGCGACGAGCAGTACTTC.

The chain combines TRBV30 with TRBJ2-2, with 10 bases matching TRBD2. The CDR3 spans 15 residues. Trimming took 2 bases from V and 4 from J; bases not matched to a gene: 4. Germline values: CDR1 GTSNPN, CDR2 SVGIG (reference sequence). DNA for the CDR3: TGTGCCTGGAGTTTTCTAGCGGGAGTCACCGGGGAGCTGTTTTTT. Its protein product is CAWSFLAGVTGELFF.

This clone was observed a handful of times. The chain links TRBV18 to TRBJ2-7; D gene unclear. Trimming stripped 0 bases from V and 1 base from J, with 10 bases between. The CDR3 contains 15 residues. Germline V gives CDR1 KGHSH, CDR2 LQKENI. CDR3: CASSPPVAGSYEQYF. CDR3 nucleotides: TGTGCCAGCTCACCACCGGTGGCAGGATCCTACGAGCAGTACTTC.